These T cell receptor beta chains were read from a single sample in a study of cytomegalovirus exposure and HLA in healthy donors. The data were produced by immunoSEQ multiplex PCR, yet TCRdb's version contains in-frame clones alone and is incomplete. Of some 200,000 clones detected, about 79% appear once; the ten largest clones hold less than 2.5%. Sequenced input: PBMCs. The receptors stem from a woman aged 50 to 65 in good health and CMV-seronegative. Each CDR3 is given with its conserved first and last residue. The D gene is left open where the match is weak. Clone size is not always given. Where it is, it says once, few, many or a class for expanded clones.

CDR3 protein,CDR3 DNA,clone size,J gene,V gene,D gene
CASSISAGIAYEQYF,TGTGCCAGTAGTATAAGTGCGGGCATAGCCTACGAGCAGTACTTC,-,TRBJ2-7,TRBV19,-
CASSVPQGGRTEAFF,TGTGCCAGTAGTGTACCACAGGGTGGGCGAACTGAAGCTTTCTTT,-,TRBJ1-1,TRBV19,-
CASSLGGSGIYNEQFF,TGTGCCAGCAGCTTAGGAGGTAGCGGAATTTACAATGAGCAGTTCTTC,-,TRBJ2-1,TRBV11-2,-
CASSLQGLSSYNEQFF,TGTGCCAGCAGTTTACAGGGGTTAAGCTCCTACAATGAGCAGTTCTTC,-,TRBJ2-1,TRBV28,-
CASSRDQGYSYEQYF,TGTGCCAGCAGTAGGGATCAGGGGTATTCCTACGAGCAGTACTTC,-,TRBJ2-7,TRBV6-6,-
CAWGGQGAEKLFF,TGTGCCTGGGGGGGACAGGGGGCTGAAAAACTGTTTTTT,-,TRBJ1-4,TRBV30,TRBD1
CASSRWGQPTDTQYF,TGCGCCAGCAGTCGTTGGGGACAGCCCACAGATACGCAGTATTTT,-,TRBJ2-3,TRBV5-1,TRBD1
CASKGGMNTEAFF,TGTGCCAGCAAAGGAGGGATGAACACTGAAGCTTTCTTT,-,TRBJ1-1,TRBV13,-
CSARQGGTETQYF,TGCAGCGCGAGGCAGGGTGGTACAGAGACCCAGTACTTC,-,TRBJ2-5,TRBV29-1,-
CASRTGGQPQHF,TGTGCCAGCAGAACAGGGGGCCAGCCCCAGCATTTT,-,TRBJ1-5,TRBV27,TRBD1
CASSPRETQYF,TGTGCCAGCAGCCCCCGGGAGACCCAGTACTTC,-,TRBJ2-5,TRBV28,-
CASSFGQNGNTIYF,TGTGCCAGTAGCTTCGGACAGAACGGAAACACCATATATTTT,-,TRBJ1-3,TRBV19,-
CASRKGNSGGAGQTQYF,TGTGCCAGCAGGAAGGGTAATAGCGGGGGGGCCGGACAGACCCAGTACTTC,-,TRBJ2-5,TRBV2,TRBD2
CASSLGAAQFGYTF,TGTGCCAGCAGCTTGGGGGCCGCGCAATTTGGCTACACCTTC,once,TRBJ1-2,TRBV7-9,-
CASSTGETYNSPLHF,TGTGCCAGCAGCACCGGGGAAACTTATAATTCACCCCTCCACTTT,-,TRBJ1-6,TRBV7-9,-
CASSRDKPNQPQHF,TGTGCCAGCAGCCGGGACAAACCCAATCAGCCCCAGCATTTT,-,TRBJ1-5,TRBV7-2,-
CASSEVGGASYEQYF,TGTGCCAGCAGTGAAGTTGGTGGGGCGAGCTACGAGCAGTACTTC,-,TRBJ2-7,TRBV6-1,-
CASRPPGLASNTGELFF,TGTGCCAGTAGACCCCCGGGACTAGCGTCGAACACCGGGGAGCTGTTTTTT,-,TRBJ2-2,TRBV2,TRBD2
CSVEGTASTDTQYF,TGCAGCGTTGAAGGGACAGCTAGCACAGATACGCAGTATTTT,-,TRBJ2-3,TRBV29-1,-
CASSAGSSPTGYTF,TGTGCCAGCAGCGCAGGGTCTTCTCCCACTGGCTACACCTTC,-,TRBJ1-2,TRBV7-2,-
CASSLWGVNTEAFF,TGTGCCAGCAGCTTATGGGGGGTGAACACTGAAGCTTTCTTT,-,TRBJ1-1,TRBV7-2,-
CASSLTRNEKLFF,TGTGCCAGCAGCTTAACGCGAAATGAAAAACTGTTTTTT,-,TRBJ1-4,TRBV7-2,-
CDSSIPGQGYNEQFF,TGTGACAGCAGCATACCGGGACAGGGCTACAATGAGCAGTTCTTC,once,TRBJ2-1,TRBV9,TRBD1
CAISESQAPISPLHF,TGTGCCATCAGTGAGTCGCAGGCCCCGATTTCACCCCTCCACTTT,-,TRBJ1-6,TRBV10-3,-
CASTTGGNSPLHF,TGTGCCAGCACCACAGGGGGTAATTCCCCCCTCCACTTT,-,TRBJ1-6,TRBV9,TRBD1
CASSQEGGFGNSPLHF,TGCGCCAGCAGCCAAGAGGGGGGATTTGGCAATTCACCCCTCCACTTT,-,TRBJ1-6,TRBV4-1,-
CASSSLGRGDQYF,TGTGCCAGCAGCTCTTTGGGGCGGGGGGACCAGTACTTC,-,TRBJ2-7,TRBV7-2,TRBD2
CASSLAGNQPQHF,TGTGCCAGCAGCTTGGCAGGGAATCAGCCCCAGCATTTT,-,TRBJ1-5,TRBV5-8,-
CSVPGQGLGKGEKLFF,TGCAGCGTCCCCGGACAGGGGCTAGGGAAGGGTGAAAAACTGTTTTTT,few,TRBJ1-4,TRBV29-1,TRBD1
CASSQDRGLQPQHF,TGCGCCAGCAGCCAGGACAGGGGGCTGCAGCCCCAGCATTTT,-,TRBJ1-5,TRBV4-3,TRBD1
CATSRARDRGLGEQFF,TGTGCCACCAGCAGAGCCCGGGACAGGGGGTTAGGGGAGCAGTTCTTC,few,TRBJ2-1,TRBV15,TRBD1
CASSPHSDRGYEQYF,TGCGCCAGCAGCCCCCATTCGGACAGGGGGTACGAGCAGTACTTC,few,TRBJ2-7,TRBV5-1,TRBD1
CASGTGGPRELFF,TGTGCCAGTGGGACAGGGGGTCCGAGGGAGCTGTTTTTT,-,TRBJ2-2,TRBV19,TRBD1
CASSLYGGETQYF,TGTGCCAGCAGCTTGTACGGGGGGGAGACCCAGTACTTC,-,TRBJ2-5,TRBV7-9,TRBD2
CAWSVLSGGAGEQFF,TGTGCCTGGAGTGTACTTAGCGGGGGGGCCGGTGAGCAGTTCTTC,-,TRBJ2-1,TRBV30,TRBD2
CASSLVDRNTEAFF,TGTGCCAGCAGCTTAGTAGACAGGAACACTGAAGCTTTCTTT,-,TRBJ1-1,TRBV7-2,-
CASSQGTYEQYF,TGTGCCAGCAGTCAGGGGACCTACGAGCAGTACTTC,-,TRBJ2-7,TRBV6-1,-
CASSPRPGQTGFTGELFF,TGTGCCAGCAGCCCACGACCGGGACAGACCGGATTTACCGGGGAGCTGTTTTTT,-,TRBJ2-2,TRBV7-2,TRBD1
CASSFRQDYEQYF,TGTGCCAGCAGTTTCCGACAGGACTACGAGCAGTACTTC,-,TRBJ2-7,TRBV28,-
CASSLPGEAYEQYF,TGTGCCAGCAGCCTCCCCGGCGAGGCCTACGAGCAGTACTTC,-,TRBJ2-7,TRBV28,-
CASSKGSRSGEGSEWARKYEQYF,TGTGCCAGCAGCAAAGGAAGTAGGTCAGGGGAAGGGTCGGAGTGGGCACGAAAATACGAGCAGTACTTC,-,TRBJ2-7,TRBV21-1,-
CASSSGLAGAGTQYF,TGTGCCAGCAGCTCGGGACTAGCGGGAGCAGGTACGCAGTATTTT,-,TRBJ2-3,TRBV7-2,TRBD2
CASSRRPPGLAGDYEQYF,TGTGCCAGCAGTAGGAGACCGCCGGGACTAGCGGGGGACTACGAGCAGTACTTC,-,TRBJ2-7,TRBV27,TRBD2
CASSREVNTEAFF,TGTGCCAGCAGCCGGGAAGTGAACACTGAAGCTTTCTTT,-,TRBJ1-1,TRBV6-4,-
CASSLRTGDNIQYF,TGTGCCAGCAGTTTAAGAACAGGGGATAACATTCAGTACTTC,-,TRBJ2-4,TRBV28,TRBD1
CASGLSGGARDTQYF,TGTGCCAGCGGTCTTAGCGGGGGGGCCAGGGATACGCAGTATTTT,-,TRBJ2-3,TRBV6-5,TRBD2
CAWSTGRVAFF,TGTGCCTGGAGTACGGGAAGAGTGGCTTTCTTT,-,TRBJ1-1,TRBV30,-
CASSLAYRVMNTEAFF,TGTGCCAGCAGCTTGGCCTACAGGGTAATGAACACTGAAGCTTTCTTT,-,TRBJ1-1,TRBV5-6,-
CASSPRGQPNSPLHF,TGCGCCAGCAGCCCCAGGGGGCAGCCCAATTCACCCCTCCACTTT,-,TRBJ1-6,TRBV5-1,TRBD1
CSVGGGQGSYEQYF,TGCAGCGTCGGGGGGGGACAGGGGTCCTACGAGCAGTACTTC,-,TRBJ2-7,TRBV29-1,TRBD1
CASRVDRVIDGYTF,TGTGCCAGCAGGGTCGACAGGGTAATAGATGGCTACACCTTC,once,TRBJ1-2,TRBV2,TRBD1
CASSVGGLAIANEQFF,TGTGCCAGCAGCGTAGGGGGACTAGCGATCGCCAATGAGCAGTTCTTC,-,TRBJ2-1,TRBV9,TRBD2
CASSSSGGSYEQYF,TGCGCCAGCAGCTCGTCAGGGGGCTCCTACGAGCAGTACTTC,once,TRBJ2-7,TRBV5-1,TRBD1
CASSLPSGNDEQYF,TGTGCCAGCAGCTTACCTAGCGGGAACGACGAGCAGTACTTC,once,TRBJ2-7,TRBV7-2,TRBD2
CASSYGFGTPEQFF,TGTGCCAGCAGTTATGGTTTTGGGACACCGGAGCAGTTCTTC,-,TRBJ2-1,TRBV6-5,-
CASSLARGISTYEQYF,TGTGCCAGTAGCCTAGCTCGAGGAATTTCTACCTACGAGCAGTACTTC,-,TRBJ2-7,TRBV19,-
CASSQDRDSNQPQHF,TGTGCCAGCTCTCAGGACAGGGATAGCAATCAGCCCCAGCATTTT,-,TRBJ1-5,TRBV18,TRBD1
CASSSLAGAETQYF,TGCGCCAGCAGCTCGTTAGCGGGAGCAGAGACCCAGTACTTC,-,TRBJ2-5,TRBV5-1,TRBD2
CASSGQVDSNQPQHF,TGTGCCAGCAGCGGACAAGTCGATAGCAATCAGCCCCAGCATTTT,few,TRBJ1-5,TRBV28,-
CASSERQRGNQPQHF,TGTGCCAGCAGTGAACGACAGCGGGGCAATCAGCCCCAGCATTTT,-,TRBJ1-5,TRBV27,-